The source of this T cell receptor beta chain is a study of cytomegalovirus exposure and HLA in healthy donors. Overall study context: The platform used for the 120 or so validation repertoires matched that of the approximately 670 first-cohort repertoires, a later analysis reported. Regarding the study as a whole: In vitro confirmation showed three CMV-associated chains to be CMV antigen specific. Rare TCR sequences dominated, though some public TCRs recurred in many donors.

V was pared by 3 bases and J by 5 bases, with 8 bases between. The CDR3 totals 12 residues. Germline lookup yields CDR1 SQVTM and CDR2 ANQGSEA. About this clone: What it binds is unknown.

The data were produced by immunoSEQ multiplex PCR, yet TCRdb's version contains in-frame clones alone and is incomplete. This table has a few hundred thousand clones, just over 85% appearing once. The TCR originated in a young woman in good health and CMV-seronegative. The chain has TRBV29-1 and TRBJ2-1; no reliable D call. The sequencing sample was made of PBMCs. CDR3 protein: CSVEILHNEQFF. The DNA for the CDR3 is TGCAGCGTTGAGATACTTCACAATGAGCAGTTCTTC.